Sequencing of this T cell receptor beta chain was carried out in a study of lymphopenia after photon versus proton radiotherapy. This clone occurred once. Antigen: not known. The germline gives CDR1 SNHLY, CDR2 FYNNEI. Trimming removed 7 bases from V and 0 bases from J; junction bases left unmatched: 13. The CDR3 sequence is 18 residues long. Overall study results and limits: Survival link was tested only in deceased patients; proton benefit remains a possibility.

Clones were read by immunoSEQ multiplex PCR, and TCRdb kept only the in-frame ones, dropping some. The table shows about 70,000 clones, with 85% to 95% occurring only once. This clonotype originated in a woman between 40 and 50 years old with cholangiocarcinoma. J is TRBJ2-2 and V is TRBV2; TRBD2 agrees at 8 bases. Sequencing used peripheral blood, obtained from a patient treated with photon-based radiotherapy. The CDR3 nucleotides are TGTGCCAGCATCCGAACGGTGGCGGGGGGCGCGAACACCGGGGAGCTGTTTTTT. Protein: CASIRTVAGGANTGELFF. The variable domain in full, completed from reference TRBV2 and TRBJ2-2, reads EPEVTQTPSHQVTQMGQEVILRCVPISNHLYFYWYRQILGQKVEFLVSFYNNEISEKSEIFDDQFSVERPDGSNFTLKIRSTKLEDSAMYFCASIRTVAGGANTGELFFGEGSRLTVL.